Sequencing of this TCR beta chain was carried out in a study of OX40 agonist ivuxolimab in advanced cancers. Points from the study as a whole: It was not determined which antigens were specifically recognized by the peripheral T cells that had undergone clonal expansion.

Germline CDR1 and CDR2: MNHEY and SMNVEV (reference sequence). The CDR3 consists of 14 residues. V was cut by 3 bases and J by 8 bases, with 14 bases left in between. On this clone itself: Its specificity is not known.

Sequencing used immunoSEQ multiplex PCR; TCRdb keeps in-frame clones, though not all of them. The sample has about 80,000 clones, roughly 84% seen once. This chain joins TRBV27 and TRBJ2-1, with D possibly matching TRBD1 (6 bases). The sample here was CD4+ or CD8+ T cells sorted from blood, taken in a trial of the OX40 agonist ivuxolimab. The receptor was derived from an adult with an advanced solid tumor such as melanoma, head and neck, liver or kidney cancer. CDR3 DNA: TGTGCCAGCAGTTTCCGACAGGTCGGCGATGAGCAGTTCTTC. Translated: CASSFRQVGDEQFF.